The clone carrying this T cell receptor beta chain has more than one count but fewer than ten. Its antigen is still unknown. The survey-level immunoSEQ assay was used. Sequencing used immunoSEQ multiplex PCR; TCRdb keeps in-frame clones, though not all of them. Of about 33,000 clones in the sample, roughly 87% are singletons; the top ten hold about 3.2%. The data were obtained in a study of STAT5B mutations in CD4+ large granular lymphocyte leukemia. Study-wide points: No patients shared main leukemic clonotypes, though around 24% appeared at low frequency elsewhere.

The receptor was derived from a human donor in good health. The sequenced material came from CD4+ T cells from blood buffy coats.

CDR3 coding DNA: TGTGCCAGCAGTGGGTCCGCGGGAGGGGGCTACGAGCAGTACTTC. Its translation is CASSGSAGGGYEQYF. The J gene is TRBJ2-7, the V gene TRBV2, with 9 bases aligning to TRBD2. V gave up 4 bases and J gave up 3 bases; unmatched junction bases: 7. Germline CDR1 is SNHLY and CDR2 is FYNNEI. CDR3 size: 15 residues.